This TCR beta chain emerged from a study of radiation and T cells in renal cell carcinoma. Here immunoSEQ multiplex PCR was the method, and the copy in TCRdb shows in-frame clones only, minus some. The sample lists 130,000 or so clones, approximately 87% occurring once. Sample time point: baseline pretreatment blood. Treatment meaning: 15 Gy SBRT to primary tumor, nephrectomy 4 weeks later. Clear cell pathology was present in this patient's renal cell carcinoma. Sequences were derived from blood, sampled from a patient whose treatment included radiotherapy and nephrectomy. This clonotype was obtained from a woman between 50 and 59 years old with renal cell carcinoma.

The CDR3: CASSLYKSNQPQHF. The CDR3 nucleotides read TGTGCCAGCAGTTTGTATAAGAGCAATCAGCCCCAGCATTTT. The chain links TRBV27 to TRBJ1-5, with no clear D. Germline V gives CDR1 MNHEY, CDR2 SMNVEV (reference sequence). This CDR3 is built from 14 residues. Trimming left V 3 bases short and J 1 base short, with 7 bases between.